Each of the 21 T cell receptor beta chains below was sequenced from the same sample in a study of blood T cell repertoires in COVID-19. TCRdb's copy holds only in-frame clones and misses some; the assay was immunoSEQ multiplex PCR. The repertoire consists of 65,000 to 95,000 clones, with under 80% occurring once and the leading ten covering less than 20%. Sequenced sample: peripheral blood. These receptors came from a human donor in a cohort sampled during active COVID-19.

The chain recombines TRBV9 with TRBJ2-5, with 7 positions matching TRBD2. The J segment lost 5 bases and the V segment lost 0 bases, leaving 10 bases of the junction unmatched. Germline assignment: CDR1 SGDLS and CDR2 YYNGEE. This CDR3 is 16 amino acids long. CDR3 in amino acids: CASSVGVGGPLETQYF. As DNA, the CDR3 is TGTGCCAGCAGCGTAGGGGTGGGAGGGCCTTTGGAGACCCAGTACTTC.

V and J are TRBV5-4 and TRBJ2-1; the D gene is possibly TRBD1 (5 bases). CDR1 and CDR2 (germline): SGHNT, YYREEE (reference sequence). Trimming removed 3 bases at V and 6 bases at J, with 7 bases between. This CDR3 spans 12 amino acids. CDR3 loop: CASSWTLNEQFF. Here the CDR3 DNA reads TGTGCCAGCAGCTGGACACTCAATGAGCAGTTCTTC.

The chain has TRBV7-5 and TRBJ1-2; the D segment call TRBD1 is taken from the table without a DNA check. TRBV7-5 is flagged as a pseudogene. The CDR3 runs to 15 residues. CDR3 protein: CARSPTPRRVYGYTF. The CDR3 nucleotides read TGTGCCAGAAGCCCCACCCCCCGCAGGGTCTATGGCTACACCTTC.

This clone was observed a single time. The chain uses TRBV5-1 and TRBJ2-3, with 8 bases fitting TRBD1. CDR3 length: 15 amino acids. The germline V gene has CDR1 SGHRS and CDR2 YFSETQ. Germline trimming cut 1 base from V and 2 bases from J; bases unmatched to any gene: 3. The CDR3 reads CASSLQGASTDTQYF. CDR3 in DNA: TGCGCCAGCAGCTTGCAGGGGGCTTCCACAGATACGCAGTATTTT.

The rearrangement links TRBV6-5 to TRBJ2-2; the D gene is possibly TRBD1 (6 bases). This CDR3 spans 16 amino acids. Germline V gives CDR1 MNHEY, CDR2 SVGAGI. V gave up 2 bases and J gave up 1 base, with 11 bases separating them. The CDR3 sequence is CASSYGGGLNTGELFF. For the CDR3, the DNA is TGTGCCAGCAGTTACGGTGGGGGCTTGAACACCGGGGAGCTGTTTTTT.

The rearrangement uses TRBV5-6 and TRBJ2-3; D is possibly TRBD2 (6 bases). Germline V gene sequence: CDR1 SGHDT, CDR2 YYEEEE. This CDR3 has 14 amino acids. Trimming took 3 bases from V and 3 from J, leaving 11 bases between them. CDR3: CASSWGRGTDTQYF. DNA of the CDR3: TGTGCCAGCAGCTGGGGACGGGGGACAGATACGCAGTATTTT.

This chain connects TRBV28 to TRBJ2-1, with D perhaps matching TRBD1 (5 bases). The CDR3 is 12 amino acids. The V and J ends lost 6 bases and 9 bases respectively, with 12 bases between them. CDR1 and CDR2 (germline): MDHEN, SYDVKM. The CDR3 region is CASSPAGSEQFF. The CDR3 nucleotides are TGTGCCAGCAGCCCCGCAGGGTCTGAGCAGTTCTTC.

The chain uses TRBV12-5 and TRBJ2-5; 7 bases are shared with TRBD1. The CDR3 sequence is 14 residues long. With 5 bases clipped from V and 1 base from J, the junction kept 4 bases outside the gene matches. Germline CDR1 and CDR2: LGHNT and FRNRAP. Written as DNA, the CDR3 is TGTGCTAGTGGTCTCGCAGGGGGCCAAGAGACCCAGTACTTC. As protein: CASGLAGGQETQYF.

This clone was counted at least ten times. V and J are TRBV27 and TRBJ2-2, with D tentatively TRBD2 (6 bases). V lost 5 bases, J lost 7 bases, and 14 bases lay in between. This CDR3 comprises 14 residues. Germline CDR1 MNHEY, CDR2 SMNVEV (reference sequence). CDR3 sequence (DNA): TGTGCCAGCAGTCAAACGGGACTCGGCGGGGAGCTGTTTTTT. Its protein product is CASSQTGLGGELFF.

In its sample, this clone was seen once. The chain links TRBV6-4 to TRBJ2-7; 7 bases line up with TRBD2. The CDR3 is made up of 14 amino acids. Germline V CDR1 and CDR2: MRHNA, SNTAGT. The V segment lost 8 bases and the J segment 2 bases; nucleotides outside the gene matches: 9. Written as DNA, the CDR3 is TGTGCCAGCCCCGAGGCGGGGGATACCTACGAGCAGTACGTC. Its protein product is CASPEAGDTYEQYV.

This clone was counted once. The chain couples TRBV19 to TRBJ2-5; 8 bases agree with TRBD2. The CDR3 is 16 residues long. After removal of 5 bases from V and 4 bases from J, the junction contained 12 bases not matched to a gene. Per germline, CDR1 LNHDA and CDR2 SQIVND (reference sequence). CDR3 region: CASSAPRGLGRETQYF. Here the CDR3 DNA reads TGTGCCAGTAGTGCCCCCCGGGGACTAGGGCGAGAGACCCAGTACTTC. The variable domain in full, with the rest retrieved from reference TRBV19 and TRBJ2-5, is DGGITQSPKYLFRKEGQNVTLSCEQNLNHDAMYWYRQDPGQGLRLIYYSQIVNDFQKGDIAEGYSVSREKKESFPLTVTSAQKNPTAFYLCASSAPRGLGRETQYFGPGTRLLVL.

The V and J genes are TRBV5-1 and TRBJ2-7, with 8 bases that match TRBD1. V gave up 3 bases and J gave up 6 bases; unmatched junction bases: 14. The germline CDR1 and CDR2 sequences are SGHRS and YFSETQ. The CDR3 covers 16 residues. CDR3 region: CASSSSGTGRPGEQYF. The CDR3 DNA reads TGCGCCAGCAGCTCCTCCGGGACAGGTCGCCCTGGCGAGCAGTACTTC. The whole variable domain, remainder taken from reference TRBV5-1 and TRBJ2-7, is KAGVTQTPRYLIKTRGQQVTLSCSPISGHRSVSWYQQTPGQGLQFLFEYFSETQRNKGNFPGRFSGRQFSNSRSEMNVSTLELGDSALYLCASSSSGTGRPGEQYFGPGTRLTVT.

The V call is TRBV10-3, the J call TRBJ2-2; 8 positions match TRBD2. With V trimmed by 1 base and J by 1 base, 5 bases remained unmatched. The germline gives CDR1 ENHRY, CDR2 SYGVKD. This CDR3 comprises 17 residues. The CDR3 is CAISEFPSGLNTGELFF. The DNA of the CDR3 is TGTGCCATCAGTGAGTTCCCTAGCGGGCTGAACACCGGGGAGCTGTTTTTT.

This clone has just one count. The CDR3 here is CASPDKNTGELFF. The CDR3 DNA follows: TGTGCCAGCCCAGACAAAAACACCGGGGAGCTGTTTTTT. The rearrangement joins TRBV6-6 to TRBJ2-2; D unresolved. The CDR3 covers 13 residues. V was shortened by 8 bases and J by 2 bases, with 9 bases between the two germline ends. The germline V gene has CDR1 MNHNY and CDR2 SVGAGI (reference sequence).

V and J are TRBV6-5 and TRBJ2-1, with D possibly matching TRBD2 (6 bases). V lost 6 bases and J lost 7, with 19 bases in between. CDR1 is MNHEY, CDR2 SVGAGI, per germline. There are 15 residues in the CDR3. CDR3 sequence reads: CASSVSSETLNEQFF. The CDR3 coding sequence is TGTGCCAGCAGCGTTTCTAGCGAAACGTTGAATGAGCAGTTCTTC.

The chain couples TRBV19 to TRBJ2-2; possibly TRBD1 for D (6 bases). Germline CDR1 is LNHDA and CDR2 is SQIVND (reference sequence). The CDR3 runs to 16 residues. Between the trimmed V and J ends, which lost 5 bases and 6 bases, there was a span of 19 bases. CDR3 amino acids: CASSPGRGGYAGELFF. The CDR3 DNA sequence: TGTGCCAGTAGTCCAGGCAGGGGTGGATACGCCGGGGAGCTGTTTTTT.

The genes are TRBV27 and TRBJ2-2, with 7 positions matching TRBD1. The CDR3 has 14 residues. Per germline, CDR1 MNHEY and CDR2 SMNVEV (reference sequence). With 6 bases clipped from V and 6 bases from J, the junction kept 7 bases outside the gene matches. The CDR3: CASRDRVSAGELFF. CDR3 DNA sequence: TGTGCCAGCAGAGACAGGGTGAGCGCCGGGGAGCTGTTTTTT.

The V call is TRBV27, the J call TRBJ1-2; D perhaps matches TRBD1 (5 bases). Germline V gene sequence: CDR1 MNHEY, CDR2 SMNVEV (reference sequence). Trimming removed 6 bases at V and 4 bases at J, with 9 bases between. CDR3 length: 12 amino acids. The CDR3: CASRGVVYGYTF. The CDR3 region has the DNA TGTGCCAGCAGAGGGGTGGTCTATGGCTACACCTTC.

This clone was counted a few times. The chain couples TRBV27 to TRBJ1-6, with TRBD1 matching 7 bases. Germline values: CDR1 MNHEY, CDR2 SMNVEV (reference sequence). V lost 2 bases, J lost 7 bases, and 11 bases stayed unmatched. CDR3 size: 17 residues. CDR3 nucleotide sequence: TGTGCCAGCAGTTTAAAGTTTAGGGACAGCGTGAATTCACCCCTCCACTTT. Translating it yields CASSLKFRDSVNSPLHF.

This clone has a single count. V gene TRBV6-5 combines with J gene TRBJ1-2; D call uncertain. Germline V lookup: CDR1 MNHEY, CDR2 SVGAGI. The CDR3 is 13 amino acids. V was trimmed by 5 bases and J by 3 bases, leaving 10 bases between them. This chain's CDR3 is CASSTPFDYGYTF. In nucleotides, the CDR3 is TGTGCCAGCAGTACACCCTTCGACTATGGCTACACCTTC.

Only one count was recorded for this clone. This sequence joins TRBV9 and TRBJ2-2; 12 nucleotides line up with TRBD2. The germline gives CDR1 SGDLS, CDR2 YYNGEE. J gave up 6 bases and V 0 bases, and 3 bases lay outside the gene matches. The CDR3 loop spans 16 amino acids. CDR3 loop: CASSVETSGRAGELFF. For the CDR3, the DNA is TGTGCCAGCAGCGTAGAGACTAGCGGGAGAGCCGGGGAGCTGTTTTTT.